The 20 T cell receptor beta chains given below trace back to one sample, sequenced in a study of Ad26.COV2.S vaccination and SARS-CoV-2 variants. Profiled with immunoSEQ multiplex PCR; TCRdb holds only in-frame clones, not every one. Found here are about 350,000 clones, 88% of them singletons; the top ten hold roughly 6%. This sample's treatment: around 19 received Ad26.COV2.S at low or high dose, single or two shots; 5 received placebo; per-sample allocation not given. Sampling was performed 63 days after the first vaccine or placebo injection. Specimen: peripheral blood, collected in a trial of Ad26.COV2.S vaccine versus placebo. The receptors were gathered from a person between 18 and 59 years old who received the Ad26.COV2.S COVID-19 vaccine or a placebo.

This rearrangement joins TRBV7-3 to TRBJ2-2; 7 bases map to TRBD1. The CDR3 has 15 residues. Losses at the gene ends were 5 bases for V and 6 bases for J; bases not matched to a gene: 9. Germline values: CDR1 SGHTA, CDR2 FQGTGA. The CDR3 sequence: CASSPIRQGPGELFF. In nucleotides, the CDR3 is TGTGCCAGCAGCCCGATCAGACAGGGCCCCGGGGAGCTGTTTTTT.

The genes are TRBV6-6 and TRBJ1-3; D not certain. Germline V gene lookup returns CDR1 MNHNY and CDR2 SVGAGI (reference sequence). Trimming took 5 bases from V and 4 from J, leaving 0 bases between them. This CDR3 comprises 10 residues. The chain's CDR3 is CASSGNTIYF. Written as DNA, the CDR3 is TGTGCCAGCAGTGGAAACACCATATATTTT.

The gene calls are TRBV5-1 and TRBJ2-7; TRBD2 might be the D (5 bases). The CDR3 is 15 amino acids. Germline V gene sequence: CDR1 SGHRS, CDR2 YFSETQ. The V gene lost 0 bases and the J gene lost 4 bases, with 14 bases spanning the gap. Here the CDR3 reads CASSLGRGGVYEQYF. CDR3 DNA sequence: TGCGCCAGCAGCTTGGGTCGGGGTGGGGTTTACGAGCAGTACTTC.

The chain combines TRBV4-1 with TRBJ2-1; TRBD2 might be the D (6 bases). Germline assignment: CDR1 MGHRA and CDR2 YSYEKL. This CDR3 has 17 amino acids. V was shortened by 3 bases and J by 0 bases, with 15 bases between the two germline ends. Here the CDR3 DNA reads TGCGCCAGCAGCCATACACGAGCGGGCAGCTCCTACAATGAGCAGTTCTTC. It is translated as CASSHTRAGSSYNEQFF.

J is TRBJ2-1 and V is TRBV6-6; 7 bases match TRBD2. Germline loops: CDR1 MNHNY, CDR2 SVGAGI (reference sequence). There are 14 residues in the CDR3. V lost 2 bases to trimming and J lost 10 bases; unmatched junction nucleotides: 8. The CDR3: CASSYLKAGVEQFF. The CDR3 nucleotides read TGTGCCAGCAGTTACCTAAAGGCGGGGGTGGAGCAGTTCTTC.

The V call is TRBV15, the J call TRBJ1-4; D remains unclear. Germline CDR1 reads LNHNV; CDR2 reads YYDKDF (reference sequence). The CDR3 consists of 13 residues. The V and J ends lost 8 bases and 8 bases respectively, with 15 bases between them. CDR3 sequence: CATGKQAQEKLFF. CDR3 bases: TGTGCCACCGGGAAGCAGGCGCAGGAAAAACTGTTTTTT.

The CDR3 is CASRSRLRKETQYF. The CDR3 region has the DNA TGTGCCAGCAGATCTAGACTTAGGAAAGAGACCCAGTACTTC. The V call is TRBV5-6, the J call TRBJ2-5; D is undetermined. CDR1 is SGHDT, CDR2 YYEEEE, per germline. This CDR3 is 14 amino acids long. Trimming left V 5 bases short and J 3 bases short, with 14 bases between.

The chain recombines TRBV7-2 with TRBJ2-1, with TRBD2 as a possible D gene (5 bases). The CDR3 is made up of 19 amino acids. Trimming removed 0 bases from V and 2 bases from J, with 20 bases in between. Germline V CDR1 and CDR2: SGHTA, FQGNSA. The CDR3 loop reads CASSLATREKLSPYNEQFF. In DNA form, the CDR3 reads TGTGCCAGCAGCTTAGCGACCCGGGAAAAATTGTCCCCCTACAATGAGCAGTTCTTC.

V is TRBV14 and J is TRBJ2-2; D unclear. From germline, CDR1 is SGHDN and CDR2 FVKESK. The CDR3 consists of 15 residues. V lost 1 base and J lost 5, with 11 bases in between. The CDR3 DNA is TGTGCCAGCAGCCAAGGGAATATCAGGACCGGGGAGCTGTTTTTT. Its protein product is CASSQGNIRTGELFF.

In its sample, this clone ranks as medium-sized. This CDR3 is also generated by other DNA sequences in the sample. The chain has TRBV24-1 and TRBJ2-1; 11 nucleotides align to TRBD1. The CDR3 loop spans 16 amino acids. CDR1 and CDR2 from the germline V gene are KGHDR and SFDVKD. Trimming cost V 3 bases and J 5 bases; bases outside gene matches: 5. CDR3 residues: CATSDPGTGGHNEQFF. CDR3 DNA sequence: TGTGCCACCAGTGATCCGGGGACAGGGGGACACAATGAGCAGTTCTTC.

The chain is built from TRBV24-1 and TRBJ2-3; 8 nucleotides match TRBD2. Germline CDR1 and CDR2: KGHDR and SFDVKD. The CDR3 is 15 amino acids. Trimming cost V 3 bases and J 2 bases; bases outside gene matches: 3. CDR3 region: CATSDREGPTDTQYF. DNA of the CDR3: TGTGCCACCAGTGATCGGGAGGGCCCCACAGATACGCAGTATTTT.

CDR3 bases: TGTGCCAGCGCACCCCCCAGGCAGGCGGGTGGCTACACCTTC. It codes for CASAPPRQAGGYTF. This chain connects TRBV5-4 to TRBJ1-2; unclear D gene. Per germline, CDR1 SGHNT and CDR2 YYREEE (reference sequence). The CDR3 is 14 amino acids. V lost 7 bases and J lost 7, with 20 bases in between.

The CDR3 is CASSPGLADQETQYF. The CDR3 coding sequence is TGTGCCAGCTCACCAGGGCTAGCGGACCAAGAGACCCAGTACTTC. The V gene is TRBV18, the J gene TRBJ2-5; TRBD2 agrees at 7 bases. J gave up 0 bases and V 2 bases, and 3 bases lay outside the gene matches. This CDR3 is 15 amino acids long. The germline V gene encodes CDR1 KGHSH and CDR2 LQKENI.

The chain has TRBV18 and TRBJ1-5; D perhaps matches TRBD1 (6 bases). Trimming removed 0 bases at V and 6 bases at J, with 15 bases between. The germline gives CDR1 KGHSH, CDR2 LQKENI. This CDR3 comprises 16 residues. CDR3 region: CASSPPGQVLGQPQHF. The CDR3 DNA follows: TGTGCCAGCTCACCACCGGGACAAGTCTTGGGTCAGCCCCAGCATTTT.

This chain joins TRBV4-3 and TRBJ2-2; 10 bases agree with TRBD2. The CDR3 is 16 residues long. Germline V gene lookup returns CDR1 LGHNA and CDR2 YSLEER. After removal of 3 bases from V and 6 bases from J, the junction contained 7 bases not matched to a gene. CDR3 sequence (DNA): TGCGCCAGCAGCCAGGCTAGCGGGAGTGGGGCCGGGGAGCTGTTTTTT. Translating gives CASSQASGSGAGELFF.

The rearrangement joins TRBV7-2 to TRBJ1-5, with 7 bases aligning to TRBD1. This CDR3 spans 13 amino acids. V lost 4 bases and J lost 4; bases outside the gene matches: 1. Germline V gene data show CDR1 as SGHTA and CDR2 as FQGNSA. The DNA of the CDR3 is TGTGCCAGCAGCTCCAGGGGGAATCAGCCCCAGCATTTT. Protein product: CASSSRGNQPQHF.

This clone was seen just once. V and J are TRBV5-4 and TRBJ1-2, with D possibly being TRBD1 (5 bases). The CDR3 runs 14 residues. V shed 4 bases and J shed 0 bases, with 10 bases lying between them. Per the germline V gene, CDR1 is SGHNT and CDR2 is YYREEE (reference sequence). In DNA, the CDR3 is TGTGCCAGCAGCCCCAGGGAATCTAACTATGGCTACACCTTC. Protein product: CASSPRESNYGYTF.

J is TRBJ1-2 and V is TRBV27; D uncertain. The CDR3 is made up of 15 amino acids. Germline-derived CDR1 and CDR2 are MNHEY and SMNVEV (reference sequence). V lost 4 bases to trimming and J lost 3 bases, with 15 bases between them. CDR3 amino acids: CASSWARGNDYGYTF. The CDR3, as DNA: TGTGCCAGCAGTTGGGCGAGAGGGAACGACTATGGCTACACCTTC.

The chain links TRBV11-3 to TRBJ2-2; D gene uncertain. The V and J ends lost 4 bases and 5 bases respectively, with 11 bases between them. This CDR3 contains 14 residues. In germline, CDR1 is SGHNT, CDR2 YENEEA. CDR3 in amino acids: CASSSRVGTGELFF. The CDR3 DNA reads TGTGCCAGCAGCTCGAGAGTGGGAACCGGGGAGCTGTTTTTT.

The chain carries TRBV7-2 and TRBJ2-7, with a tentative D call TRBD2 (6 bases). V was cut by 5 bases and J by 4 bases, with 24 bases left in between. CDR1 and CDR2 (germline): SGHTA, FQGNSA. CDR3 size: 17 residues. CDR3 sequence: CASSILAGAGRRYEQYF. The CDR3, as DNA: TGTGCCAGCAGCATATTAGCTGGGGCGGGGCGGAGGTACGAGCAGTACTTC.